Below are 17 T cell receptor beta chains sequenced from a single sample in a study of blood T cell repertoires in COVID-19. Sequencing was performed with immunoSEQ multiplex PCR; in TCRdb, only in-frame clones are kept and a portion is missing. This table has roughly 120,000 clones, roughly 80% appearing once. The source material was peripheral blood. These receptors were obtained from a man between 65 and 85 years old with acute or convalescent COVID-19.

J is TRBJ1-2 and V is TRBV12-5; possible D gene TRBD1, 5 bases. The CDR3 length is 12 residues. Deletions cut 3 bases from V and 4 bases from J, with 6 bases between. Germline loops: CDR1 LGHNT, CDR2 FRNRAP. For the CDR3, the DNA is TGTGCTAGTGGTTTCACAGGCTATGGCTACACCTTC. Its translation: CASGFTGYGYTF.

The chain has TRBV5-1 and TRBJ2-3, with D perhaps TRBD1 (5 bases). The CDR3 covers 13 residues. The germline gives CDR1 SGHRS, CDR2 YFSETQ. V was pared by 0 bases and J by 4 bases, with 6 bases between. The DNA for the CDR3 is TGCGCCAGCAGCTTGGAGGGGTCAGATACGCAGTATTTT. It encodes CASSLEGSDTQYF. Complete variable domain (other parts from reference TRBV5-1 and TRBJ2-3): KAGVTQTPRYLIKTRGQQVTLSCSPISGHRSVSWYQQTPGQGLQFLFEYFSETQRNKGNFPGRFSGRQFSNSRSEMNVSTLELGDSALYLCASSLEGSDTQYFGPGTRLTVL.

The rearrangement uses TRBV5-1 and TRBJ2-3; 11 bases align to TRBD2. V gave up 4 bases and J gave up 1 base; unmatched junction bases: 5. In germline, CDR1 is SGHRS, CDR2 YFSETQ. This CDR3 is 16 amino acids long. The chain's CDR3 is CASSKTGLAGTDTQYF. The CDR3 DNA reads as TGCGCCAGCAGCAAAACGGGACTAGCGGGCACAGATACGCAGTATTTT.

This clone was seen repeatedly, ten times or more. The chain has TRBV7-2 and TRBJ2-7, with D possibly TRBD2 on 5 matching bases. V shed 6 bases and J shed 6 bases, with 21 bases lying between them. Per germline, CDR1 SGHTA and CDR2 FQGNSA. The length of the CDR3 is 15 residues. The DNA of the CDR3 is TGTGCCAGCAGTCCTAAACCGGCGGGTACGGGCGAGCAGTACTTC. It specifies CASSPKPAGTGEQYF.

This rearrangement joins TRBV7-9 to TRBJ2-7, with 11 positions matching TRBD1. The CDR3 has 15 residues. V shed 5 bases and J 5 bases; nucleotides not matched to a gene: 8. Germline V gene sequence: CDR1 SEHNR, CDR2 FQNEAQ (reference sequence). Here the CDR3 DNA reads TGTGCCAGCAGCCTCGGGACAGGGGGACCAAACGAGCAGTACTTC. It encodes CASSLGTGGPNEQYF.

This clone was counted a few times. This chain joins TRBV7-9 and TRBJ1-5; TRBD1 might be the D (5 bases). The CDR3 loop spans 19 amino acids. Germline CDR1 reads SEHNR; CDR2 reads FQNEAQ (reference sequence). The V end lost 1 base, the J end lost 0 bases, and 19 bases lay between the germline ends. The chain's CDR3 is CASSLGAAGGSFSNQPQHF. The CDR3 DNA reads as TGTGCCAGCAGCTTAGGCGCGGCCGGGGGGTCCTTTAGCAATCAGCCCCAGCATTTT.

V usage is TRBV28 and J usage is TRBJ1-5, with 8 bases matching TRBD1. The CDR3 covers 15 residues. CDR1 is MDHEN and CDR2 is SYDVKM in the germline V gene. V shed 4 bases and J 2 bases; nucleotides not matched to a gene: 4. CDR3 DNA sequence: TGTGCCAGCAGTTACACAGGGGGTGGCAATCAGCCCCAGCATTTT. Amino acids: CASSYTGGGNQPQHF.

The chain recombines TRBV5-4 with TRBJ1-2; 10 bases are a match to TRBD1. CDR3 length equals 13 residues. V was clipped by 8 bases and J by 5 bases; unmatched bases: 6. Looked up from germline, CDR1 is SGHNT and CDR2 is YYREEE (reference sequence). The CDR3 sequence is CASRDRGRYGYTF. In DNA form, the CDR3 reads TGTGCCAGTCGAGACAGGGGGCGGTATGGCTACACCTTC.

The CDR3 region has the DNA TGTGCCACCAAAGCTGGGCCCCCGAACACCGGGGAGCTGTTTTTT. Amino acid sequence: CATKAGPPNTGELFF. The chain is built from TRBV24-1 and TRBJ2-2, with D unclear. Trimming left V 8 bases short and J 0 bases short, with 12 bases between. The CDR3 loop spans 15 amino acids. Germline CDR1 is KGHDR and CDR2 is SFDVKD.

In this sample, this clone turned up once. J is TRBJ2-3 and V is TRBV30, with TRBD2 matching 11 bases. The CDR3 spans 15 residues. Germline loops: CDR1 GTSNPN, CDR2 SVGIG (reference sequence). Trimming at V came to 0 bases and at J to 10 bases, leaving 9 bases not matched to a gene. The CDR3 bases are TGTGCCTGGAGTGTTAGCGGGGGGGGCCCAAGGGCGCAGTATTTT. It yields the protein CAWSVSGGGPRAQYF.

In DNA, the CDR3 is TGTGCCAGCAGCTTAGTGGCTGGGGGCAGCTACGAGCAGTACTTC. Translating it yields CASSLVAGGSYEQYF. The J gene is TRBJ2-7, the V gene TRBV7-9; TRBD1 might be the D (6 bases). V dropped 1 base and J dropped 3 bases, with 13 bases sitting between them. Looked up from germline, CDR1 is SEHNR and CDR2 is FQNEAQ (reference sequence). The CDR3 loop spans 15 amino acids.

This clone was picked up a small number of times. The V and J genes are TRBV20-1 and TRBJ1-1; D gene uncertain. Germline CDR1 reads DFQATT; CDR2 reads SNEGSKA (reference sequence). The CDR3 is 10 residues long. V was pared by 5 bases and J by 8 bases, with 9 bases between. The DNA for the CDR3 is TGCAGTGCTTCATATCGGGAAGCTTTCTTT. Its translation is CSASYREAFF.

The rearrangement links TRBV18 to TRBJ1-2, with D maybe TRBD1 (6 bases). Deletions cut 0 bases from V and 8 bases from J, with 13 bases between. CDR1 KGHSH and CDR2 LQKENI come from the germline V gene. The CDR3 spans 14 residues. CDR3: CASSPPTGYSGYTF. The CDR3 coding sequence is TGTGCCAGCTCACCACCGACAGGTTATTCGGGCTACACCTTC. The full variable domain, in which reference TRBV18 and TRBJ1-2 provide the parts outside the CDR3, is NAGVMQNPRHLVRRRGQEARLRCSPMKGHSHVYWYRQLPEEGLKFMVYLQKENIIDESGMPKERFSAEFPKEGPSILRIQQVVRGDSAAYFCASSPPTGYSGYTFGSGTRLTVV.

This clone came up a few times. The chain has TRBV29-1 and TRBJ1-2; tentatively, D is TRBD1 (5 bases). From germline, CDR1 is SQVTM and CDR2 ANQGSEA. Trimming removed 4 bases from V and 7 bases from J, with 16 bases in between. CDR3 size: 13 residues. This CDR3 reads CSVGDKGRGGYTF. In DNA, the CDR3 is TGCAGCGTTGGCGACAAGGGAAGGGGTGGCTACACCTTC.

The V and J genes are TRBV5-1 and TRBJ2-3; 8 positions match TRBD2. CDR3 length: 15 residues. Trimming took 4 bases from V and 1 from J; bases not matched to a gene: 5. Germline V CDR1 and CDR2: SGHRS, YFSETQ. CDR3 in DNA: TGCGCCAGCAGCCCGGGGCGGGGGGGCACAGATACGCAGTATTTT. Encoded protein: CASSPGRGGTDTQYF.

This chain connects TRBV6-2 or TRBV6-3 to TRBJ2-7; perhaps TRBD1 as D (6 bases). Germline V gene sequence: CDR1 MNHEY, CDR2 SVGEGT. V was clipped by 4 bases and J by 0 bases, with 22 bases between them. The CDR3 has 18 residues. The CDR3 sequence is CASSSRSGTSRSSYEQYF. CDR3 nucleotides: TGTGCCAGCAGTTCCCGCTCCGGGACATCCAGGAGCTCCTACGAGCAGTACTTC.

J is TRBJ1-5 and V is TRBV19; D is uncertain. CDR3 length: 14 residues. V was pared by 7 bases and J by 0 bases, with 10 bases between. Germline CDR1 LNHDA, CDR2 SQIVND (reference sequence). For the CDR3, the DNA is TGTGCCAGTACCCAGCAGGATAGCAATCAGCCCCAGCATTTT. Encoded protein: CASTQQDSNQPQHF.